This T cell receptor beta chain was sequenced for a study of OX40 agonist ivuxolimab in advanced cancers. Study at large: Among those enrolled, mean age was roughly 55 years (range 23 to 79) and about 82% were male. Having had anti-PD-1, anti-PD-L1 or anti-CTLA-4 therapy before was allowed, and more than 35% had some. Study findings and constraints: Still undetermined is the antigen specificity of the expanded peripheral T cells. Partial responders at 0.1-3.0 mg/kg showed near-lowest clonal expansion.

Measured with immunoSEQ multiplex PCR; TCRdb has only the in-frame clones, and not every one. The sample has tens of thousands of clones, 75% to 85% seen once. In germline, CDR1 is MNHEY, CDR2 SVGAGI. V lost 8 bases, J lost 5 bases, and 13 bases lay in between. The CDR3 runs 13 residues. About this clone itself: The antigen is undetermined.

The rearrangement joins TRBV6-5 to TRBJ1-5; D is undetermined. The sequencing here drew on CD4+ or CD8+ T cells sorted from blood, taken in a trial of the OX40 agonist ivuxolimab. The receptor comes from an adult with an advanced solid tumor such as melanoma, head and neck, liver or kidney cancer. The CDR3 loop is CASGGPLDQPQHF. CDR3 nucleotide sequence: TGTGCCAGCGGTGGTCCGCTAGATCAGCCCCAGCATTTT.